The present T cell receptor (beta chain) was sequenced within a study of PD-L1 blockade in urothelial cancer. Turning to the study itself: Treatment start was followed by blood analysis at 3 weeks (second dose) and again at 6 weeks.

V dropped 3 bases and J dropped 4; count of bases not matched to a gene: 12. The CDR3 spans 16 residues. Per the germline V gene, CDR1 is LNHDA and CDR2 is SQIVND (reference sequence). Libraries were prepared by immunoSEQ multiplex PCR; TCRdb keeps only in-frame clonotypes and omits some of them. The data hold about 57,000 clones, with more than 70% observed a single time. The material was PBMCs, obtained around atezolizumab (anti-PD-L1) treatment. V gene TRBV19 combines with J gene TRBJ2-7, with 7 bases lining up with TRBD1. The clonotype originates from a man aged 50 to 59 with urothelial cancer. CDR3 sequence reads: CASSINVGTVRYEQYF. The CDR3 coding sequence is TGTGCCAGTAGTATTAATGTTGGGACAGTACGTTACGAGCAGTACTTC.